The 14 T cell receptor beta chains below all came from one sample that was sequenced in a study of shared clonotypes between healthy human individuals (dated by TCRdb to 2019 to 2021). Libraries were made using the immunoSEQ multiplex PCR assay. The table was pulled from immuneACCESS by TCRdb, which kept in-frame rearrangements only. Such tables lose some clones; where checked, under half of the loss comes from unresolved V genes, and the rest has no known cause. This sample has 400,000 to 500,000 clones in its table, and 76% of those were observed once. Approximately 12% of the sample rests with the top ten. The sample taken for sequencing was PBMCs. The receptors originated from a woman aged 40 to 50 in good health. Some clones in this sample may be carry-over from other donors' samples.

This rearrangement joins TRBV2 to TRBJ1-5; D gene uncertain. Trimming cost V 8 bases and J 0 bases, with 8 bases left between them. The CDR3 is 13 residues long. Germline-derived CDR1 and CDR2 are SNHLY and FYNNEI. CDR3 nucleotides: TGTGCCAGCGATCGGGCTAGCAATCAGCCCCAGCATTTT. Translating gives CASDRASNQPQHF.

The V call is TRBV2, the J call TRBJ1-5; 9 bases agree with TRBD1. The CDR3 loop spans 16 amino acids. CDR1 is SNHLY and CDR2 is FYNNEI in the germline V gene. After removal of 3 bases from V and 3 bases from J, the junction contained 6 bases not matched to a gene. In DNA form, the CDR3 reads TGTGCCAGCAGTGATATACAGGGGGCAAACAATCAGCCCCAGCATTTT. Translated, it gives CASSDIQGANNQPQHF. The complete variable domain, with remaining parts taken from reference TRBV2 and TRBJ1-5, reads EPEVTQTPSHQVTQMGQEVILRCVPISNHLYFYWYRQILGQKVEFLVSFYNNEISEKSEIFDDQFSVERPDGSNFTLKIRSTKLEDSAMYFCASSDIQGANNQPQHFGDGTRLSIL.

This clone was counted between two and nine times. The DNA for the CDR3 is TGTGCCAGCAGTGAAAGCGGGTCTTCCAATGAGCAGTTCTTC. It specifies CASSESGSSNEQFF. The chain has TRBV6-4 and TRBJ2-1; D perhaps matches TRBD2 (6 bases). The germline CDR1 and CDR2 sequences are MRHNA and SNTAGT. The CDR3 runs 14 residues. The V end was cut by 3 bases, the J end by 6 bases, with 12 bases between.

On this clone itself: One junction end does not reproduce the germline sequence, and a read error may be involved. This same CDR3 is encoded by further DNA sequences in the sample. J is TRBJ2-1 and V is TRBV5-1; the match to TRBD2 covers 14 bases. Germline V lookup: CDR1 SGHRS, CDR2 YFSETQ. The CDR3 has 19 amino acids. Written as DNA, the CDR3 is TGCGCCAGCAGCAGAAGACTAGCGGGAGGGTCTGGATCCTACAATGAGCAATTCTTC. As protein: CASSRRLAGGSGSYNEQFF.

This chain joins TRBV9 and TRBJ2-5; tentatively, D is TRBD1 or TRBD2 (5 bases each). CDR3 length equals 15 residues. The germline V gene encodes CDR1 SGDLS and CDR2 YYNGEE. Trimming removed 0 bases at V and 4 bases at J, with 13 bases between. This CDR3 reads CASSVVGVAGETQYF. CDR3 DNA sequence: TGTGCCAGCAGCGTAGTGGGGGTGGCGGGAGAGACCCAGTACTTC.

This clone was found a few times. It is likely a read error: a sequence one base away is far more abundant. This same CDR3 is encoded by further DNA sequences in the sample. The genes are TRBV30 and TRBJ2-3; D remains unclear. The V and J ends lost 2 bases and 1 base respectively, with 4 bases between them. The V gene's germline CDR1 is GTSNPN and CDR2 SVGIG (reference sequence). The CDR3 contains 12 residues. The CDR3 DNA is TGTGCCTGGAGTACGGGCACAGATACGCAGTATTTT. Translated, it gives CAWSTGTDTQYF.

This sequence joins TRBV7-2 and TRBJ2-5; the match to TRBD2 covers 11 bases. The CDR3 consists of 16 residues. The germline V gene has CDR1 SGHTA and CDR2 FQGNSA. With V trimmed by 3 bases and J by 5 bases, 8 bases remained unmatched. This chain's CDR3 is CASSFPGLAARETQYF. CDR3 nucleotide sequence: TGTGCCAGCAGCTTCCCGGGACTAGCGGCCCGGGAGACCCAGTACTTC. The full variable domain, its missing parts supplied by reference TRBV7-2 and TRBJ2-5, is GAGVSQSPSNKVTEKGKDVELRCDPISGHTALYWYRQSLGQGLEFLIYFQGNSAPDKSGLPSDRFSAERTGGSVSTLTIQRTQQEDSAVYLCASSFPGLAARETQYFGPGTRLLVL.

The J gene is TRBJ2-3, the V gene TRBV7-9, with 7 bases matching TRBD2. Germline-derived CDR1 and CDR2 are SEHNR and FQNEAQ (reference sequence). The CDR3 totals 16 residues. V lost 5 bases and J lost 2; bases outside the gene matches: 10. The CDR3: CASSVKLALDTDTQYF. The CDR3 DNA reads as TGTGCCAGCAGCGTAAAACTAGCGCTGGACACAGATACGCAGTATTTT.

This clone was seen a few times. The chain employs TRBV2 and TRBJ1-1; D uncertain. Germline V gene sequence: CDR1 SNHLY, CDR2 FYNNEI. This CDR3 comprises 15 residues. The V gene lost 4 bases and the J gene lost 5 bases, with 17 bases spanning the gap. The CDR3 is CASSGVRSLGTEAFF. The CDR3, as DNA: TGTGCCAGCAGTGGCGTCCGGTCCCTGGGGACTGAAGCTTTCTTT.

The CDR3 reads CASSLLGGGSSYEQYF. Here the CDR3 DNA reads TGCGCCAGCAGCTTGTTGGGGGGCGGAAGCTCCTACGAGCAGTACTTC. V gene TRBV5-1 combines with J gene TRBJ2-7; D may be TRBD1 or TRBD2 (6 bases each). This CDR3 has 16 amino acids. From germline, CDR1 is SGHRS and CDR2 YFSETQ. The germline V and J ends were trimmed by 1 base and 0 bases, with 14 bases remaining between them.

CDR3 in amino acids: CASSPQTGAGEQYF. The DNA of the CDR3 is TGTGCCAGCAGCCCTCAGACAGGGGCGGGAGAGCAGTACTTC. This chain connects TRBV7-3 to TRBJ2-7, with 8 bases fitting TRBD1. CDR1 and CDR2 from the germline V gene are SGHTA and FQGTGA. This CDR3 region has 14 residues. The V gene end was trimmed by 5 bases and the J gene end by 7 bases; junction bases not matched to a gene: 10. Looking up the rest from reference TRBV7-3 and TRBJ2-7 gives the full variable domain: GAGVSQTPSNKVTEKGKYVELRCDPISGHTALYWYRQSLGQGPEFLIYFQGTGAADDSGLPNDRFFAVRPEGSVSTLKIQRTERGDSAVYLCASSPQTGAGEQYFGPGTRLTVT.

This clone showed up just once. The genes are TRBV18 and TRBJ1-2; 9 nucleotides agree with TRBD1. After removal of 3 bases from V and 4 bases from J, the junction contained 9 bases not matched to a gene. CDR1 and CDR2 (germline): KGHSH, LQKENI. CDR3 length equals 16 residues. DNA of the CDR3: TGTGCCAGCTCACCGAGAGGGACAGGGAACGCCTATGGCTACACCTTC. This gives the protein CASSPRGTGNAYGYTF.

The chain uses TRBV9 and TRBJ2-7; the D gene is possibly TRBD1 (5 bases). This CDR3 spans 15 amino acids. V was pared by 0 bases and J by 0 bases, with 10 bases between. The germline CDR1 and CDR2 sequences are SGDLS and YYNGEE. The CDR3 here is CASSVDPGLSYEQYF. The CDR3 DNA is TGTGCCAGCAGCGTAGATCCAGGGCTCTCCTACGAGCAGTACTTC.

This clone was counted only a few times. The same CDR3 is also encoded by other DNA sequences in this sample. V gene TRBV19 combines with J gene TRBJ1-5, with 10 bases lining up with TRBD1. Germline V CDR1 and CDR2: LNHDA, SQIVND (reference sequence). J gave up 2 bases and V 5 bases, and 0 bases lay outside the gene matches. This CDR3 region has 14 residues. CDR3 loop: CASSGTGGNQPQHF. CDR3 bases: TGTGCCAGTAGTGGGACAGGGGGCAATCAGCCCCAGCATTTT.